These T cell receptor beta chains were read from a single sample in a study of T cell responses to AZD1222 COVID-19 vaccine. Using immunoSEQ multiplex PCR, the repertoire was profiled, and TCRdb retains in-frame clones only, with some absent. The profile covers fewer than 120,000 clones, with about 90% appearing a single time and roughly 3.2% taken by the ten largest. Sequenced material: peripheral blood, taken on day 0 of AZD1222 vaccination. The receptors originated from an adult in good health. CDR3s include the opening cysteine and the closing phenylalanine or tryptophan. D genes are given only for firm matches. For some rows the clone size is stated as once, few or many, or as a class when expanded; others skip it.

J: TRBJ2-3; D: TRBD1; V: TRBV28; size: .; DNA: TGTGCCAGCAGGACAGGGGGCCTGGACACAGATACGCAGTATTTT; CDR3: CASRTGGLDTDTQYF
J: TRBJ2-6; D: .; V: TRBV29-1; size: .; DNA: TGCAGCGTCCCAGGTGTCGGGGGCTCTGGGGCCAACGTCCTGACTTTC; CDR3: CSVPGVGGSGANVLTF
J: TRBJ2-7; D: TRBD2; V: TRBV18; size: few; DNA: TGTGCCAGCTCACCCTCCCGGGGAGCGGGAGAGTACGAGCAGTACTTC; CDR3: CASSPSRGAGEYEQYF
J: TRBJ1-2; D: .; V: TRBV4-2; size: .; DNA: TGTGCCAGCAGCCAGGACCGGGGACTCTATGGCTACACCTTC; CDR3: CASSQDRGLYGYTF
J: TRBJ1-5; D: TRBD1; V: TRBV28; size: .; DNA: TGTGCCAGCAGTTTGACAGGGGTGAGCAATCAGCCCCAGCATTTT; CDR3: CASSLTGVSNQPQHF
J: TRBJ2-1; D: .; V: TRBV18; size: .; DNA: TGTGCCAGCTCACCTCCCGCAGGTACTAATGAGCAGTTCTTC; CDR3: CASSPPAGTNEQFF
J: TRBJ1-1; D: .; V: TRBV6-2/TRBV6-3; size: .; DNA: TGTGCCAGCAGTTATTGGGAGGGGAGGAGGATCCCTGAAGCTTTCTTT; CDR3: CASSYWEGRRIPEAFF
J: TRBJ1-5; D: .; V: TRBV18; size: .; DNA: TGTGCCAGCTCACCAGGGCGGGGAAATAGCAATCAGCCCCAGCATTTT; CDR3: CASSPGRGNSNQPQHF
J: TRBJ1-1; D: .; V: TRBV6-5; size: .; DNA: TGTGCCAGCAGTTACGGGCAGGGAGTGGGGAACACTGAAGCTTTCTTT; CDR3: CASSYGQGVGNTEAFF
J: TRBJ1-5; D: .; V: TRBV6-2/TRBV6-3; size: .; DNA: TGTGCCAGCAGTCTCCTGAAGGGAAACCAGCCCCAGCATTTT; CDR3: CASSLLKGNQPQHF
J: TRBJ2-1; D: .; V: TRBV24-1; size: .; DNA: TGTGCCACCAGTGAACCCACCGGGACCGACTCCTACAATGAGCAGTTCTTC; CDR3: CATSEPTGTDSYNEQFF
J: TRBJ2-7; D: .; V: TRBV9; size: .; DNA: TGTGCCAGCAGCCTCCAGCCGGGACACGAGCAGTACTTC; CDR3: CASSLQPGHEQYF
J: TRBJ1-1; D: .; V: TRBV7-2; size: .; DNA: TGTGCCAGCAGCTTAGGGGGGGACACTGAAGCTTTCTTT; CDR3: CASSLGGDTEAFF
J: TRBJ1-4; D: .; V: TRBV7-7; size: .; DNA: TGTGCTAGCAGCTTTAACCCTAATGAAAAACTGTTTTTT; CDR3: CASSFNPNEKLFF
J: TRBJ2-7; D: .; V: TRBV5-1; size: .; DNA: TGCGCCAGCAGCTTGGTGGGATCCTACGAGCAGTACTTC; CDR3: CASSLVGSYEQYF
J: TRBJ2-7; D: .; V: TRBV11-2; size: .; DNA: TGTGCCAGCAGTCTAGGGGGACACTTCCCTTCCGAGCAGTACTTC; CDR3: CASSLGGHFPSEQYF
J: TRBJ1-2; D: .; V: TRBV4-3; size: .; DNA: TGCGCCAGCAGCCCGGCCGGGACAATAGGGATCTATGGCTACACCTTC; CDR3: CASSPAGTIGIYGYTF
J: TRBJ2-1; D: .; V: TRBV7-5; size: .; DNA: TGTGCCAGAAGCGATAGATCGGAGCAGTTCTTC; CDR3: CARSDRSEQFF
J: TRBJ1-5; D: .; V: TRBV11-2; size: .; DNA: TGTGCCAGCAGCCCTGACGGGGGCAATCAGCCCCAGCATTTT; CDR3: CASSPDGGNQPQHF
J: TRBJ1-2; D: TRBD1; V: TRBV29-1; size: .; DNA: TGCAGCGTTGAAGTAATACCGGCAGGGGGATTCCGCTATGGCTACACCTTC; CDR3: CSVEVIPAGGFRYGYTF
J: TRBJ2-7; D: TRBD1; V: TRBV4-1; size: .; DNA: TGCGCCAGCAGCCAAACGGGACAGGGTCCCTACGAGCAGTACTTC; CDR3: CASSQTGQGPYEQYF
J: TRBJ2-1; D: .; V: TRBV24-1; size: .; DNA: TGTGCCACCAGTGATTTGACCCCCCTAGGTCCTACCTCCTACAATGAGCAGTTCTTC; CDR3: CATSDLTPLGPTSYNEQFF
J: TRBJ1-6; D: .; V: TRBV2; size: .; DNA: TGTGCCAGCAGTGAGGGCAGGGCGATCTCACCCCTCCACTTT; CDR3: CASSEGRAISPLHF
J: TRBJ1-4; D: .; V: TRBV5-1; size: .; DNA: TGCGCCAGCAGCTTCCAAGGGAATGAAAAACTGTTTTTT; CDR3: CASSFQGNEKLFF
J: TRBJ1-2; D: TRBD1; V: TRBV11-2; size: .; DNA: TGTGCCAGCAGCCAAGGGACAGGGGGAGTGGGCTACACCTTC; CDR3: CASSQGTGGVGYTF
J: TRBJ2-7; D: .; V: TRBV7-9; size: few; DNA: TGTGCCAGCAGCTTACGGTCAGGGTCTGGCTACGAGCAGTACTTC; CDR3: CASSLRSGSGYEQYF
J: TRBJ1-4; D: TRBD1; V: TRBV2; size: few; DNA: TGTGCCAGTAGGACAGGGAATGAAAAACTGTTTTTT; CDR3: CASRTGNEKLFF
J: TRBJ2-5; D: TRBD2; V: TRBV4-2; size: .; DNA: TGTGCCAGCAGCCAAGAGCCCCATCAGCGGGAGTGGGCTGTGACCCAGTACTTC; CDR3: CASSQEPHQREWAVTQYF
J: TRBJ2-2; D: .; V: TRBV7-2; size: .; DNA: TGTGCCAGCAGCCCAAGGACCAAATCAAACACCGGGGAGCTGTTTTTT; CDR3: CASSPRTKSNTGELFF
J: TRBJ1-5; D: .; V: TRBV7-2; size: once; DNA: TGTGCCAGCAGGGCGAGGCAGGGCAATCAGCCCCAGCATTTT; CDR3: CASRARQGNQPQHF
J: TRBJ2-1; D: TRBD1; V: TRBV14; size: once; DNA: TGTGCCAGCAGCCCCAGACAGGGGGGGGAGCAGTTCTTC; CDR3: CASSPRQGGEQFF
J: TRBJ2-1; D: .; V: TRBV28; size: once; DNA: TGTGCCAGCAGTTTTGATTCGCGGTTACACAATGAGCAGTTCTTC; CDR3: CASSFDSRLHNEQFF
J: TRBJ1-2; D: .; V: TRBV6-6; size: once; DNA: TGTGCCAGCAGTTACTCGATCGCCACCACCTTC; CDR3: CASSYSIATTF
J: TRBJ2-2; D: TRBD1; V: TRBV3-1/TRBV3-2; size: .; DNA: TGTGCCAGCAGCCCCCCTGGCCGACAGGGGGCAGACACCGGGGAGCTGTTTTTT; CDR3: CASSPPGRQGADTGELFF
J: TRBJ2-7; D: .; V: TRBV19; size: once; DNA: TGTGCCAGTAGTACCAGACAGGTGGCTGGGGAGCAGTACTTC; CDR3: CASSTRQVAGEQYF
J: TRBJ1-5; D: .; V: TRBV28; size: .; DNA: TGTGCCAGCAGCCTCCCTCGGGGGGTTAGTCAGCCCCAGCATTTT; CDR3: CASSLPRGVSQPQHF
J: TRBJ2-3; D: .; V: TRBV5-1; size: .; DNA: TGCGCCAGCAGCTTGGCGGCGGATACAGATACGCAGTATTTT; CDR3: CASSLAADTDTQYF
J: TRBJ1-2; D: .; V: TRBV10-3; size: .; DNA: TGTGCCATCAGTGAAGCAGAAACTTCCCTCTATGGCTACACCTTC; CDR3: CAISEAETSLYGYTF
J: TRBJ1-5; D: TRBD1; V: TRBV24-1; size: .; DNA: TGTGCCACCAGTGAGACAGGGGGTAGCAATCAGCCCCAGCATTTT; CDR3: CATSETGGSNQPQHF
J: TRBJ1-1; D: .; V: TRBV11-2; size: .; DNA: TGTGCCAGCAGCTTAAGAGCCAGGGGAGGGTTGAACACTGAAGCTTTCTTT; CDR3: CASSLRARGGLNTEAFF
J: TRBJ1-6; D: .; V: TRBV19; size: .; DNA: TGTGCCAGCTCCGATTACAACCTGGAGAATTCACCCCTCCACTTT; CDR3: CASSDYNLENSPLHF
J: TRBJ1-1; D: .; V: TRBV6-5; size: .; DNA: TGTGCCAGCAGAGGGAGACGGGTCACTGAAGCTTTCTTT; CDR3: CASRGRRVTEAFF